This T cell receptor (beta chain) comes out of a study of beta chain features in type 1 diabetes. Regarding the study as a whole: Type 1 diabetes patients had moderately but significantly shorter TCRB CDR3s in all four CD4+ subsets. The VDJ junctions of type 1 diabetes patients carried fewer insertions and more deletions.

Isolated RNA was reverse transcribed in full, so expressed TCRB transcripts were sequenced. Using immunoSEQ multiplex PCR, the repertoire was profiled, and TCRdb retains in-frame clones only, with some absent. Counted here are about 320,000 clones, 14% occurring once; the ten biggest clones make up roughly 7%. Germline V gives CDR1 SGHTA, CDR2 FQGNSA. The trim removed 5 bases at V and 8 bases at J, leaving 7 bases unmatched. This CDR3 spans 13 amino acids. Regarding this clone: The antigen is undetermined.

Sequencing was carried out using central memory CD4+ T cells from blood. The receptor comes from a man aged 30 to 45 in good health. The rearrangement links TRBV7-2 to TRBJ2-7; 9 positions agree with TRBD1. CDR3 in DNA: TGTGCCAGCAGCGTGGACAGGGGAGATAAGCAGTACTTC. This sequence encodes CASSVDRGDKQYF.